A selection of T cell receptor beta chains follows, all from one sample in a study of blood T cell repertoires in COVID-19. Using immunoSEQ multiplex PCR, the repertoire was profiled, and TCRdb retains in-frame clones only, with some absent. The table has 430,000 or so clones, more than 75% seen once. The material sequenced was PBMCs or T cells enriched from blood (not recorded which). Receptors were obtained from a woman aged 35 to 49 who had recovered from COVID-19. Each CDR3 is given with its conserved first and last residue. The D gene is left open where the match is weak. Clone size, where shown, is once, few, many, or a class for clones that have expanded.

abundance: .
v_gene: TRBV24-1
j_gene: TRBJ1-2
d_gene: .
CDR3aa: CATSDGPGANYGYTF
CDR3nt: TGTGCCACCAGTGATGGGCCGGGAGCTAACTATGGCTACACCTTC

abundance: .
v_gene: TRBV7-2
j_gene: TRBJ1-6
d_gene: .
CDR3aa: CASSLQGGLNSPLHF
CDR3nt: TGTGCCAGCAGCTTACAGGGAGGTTTAAATTCACCCCTCCACTTT

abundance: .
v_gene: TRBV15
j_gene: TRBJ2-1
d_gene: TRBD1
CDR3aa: CATSRGTGQGRNEQFF
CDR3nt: TGTGCCACCAGCAGGGGAACGGGACAGGGGAGGAATGAGCAGTTCTTC

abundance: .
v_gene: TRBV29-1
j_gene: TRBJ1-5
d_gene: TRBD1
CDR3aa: CSVEGQGGQPQHF
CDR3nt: TGCAGCGTCGAGGGGCAGGGGGGTCAGCCCCAGCATTTT

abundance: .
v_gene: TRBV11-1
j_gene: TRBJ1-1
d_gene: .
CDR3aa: CASSSGGRNTEAFF
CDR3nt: TGTGCCAGCAGCTCGGGAGGGAGGAACACTGAAGCTTTCTTT

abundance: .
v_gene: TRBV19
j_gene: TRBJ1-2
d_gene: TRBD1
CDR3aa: CASSAIIRGQGDGYTF
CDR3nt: TGTGCCAGTAGTGCCATTATCCGGGGACAGGGTGATGGCTACACCTTC

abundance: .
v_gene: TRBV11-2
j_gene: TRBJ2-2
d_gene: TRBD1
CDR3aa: CASSLVGQEAYTGELFF
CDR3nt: TGTGCCAGCAGCTTGGTCGGACAGGAGGCGTACACCGGGGAGCTGTTTTTT

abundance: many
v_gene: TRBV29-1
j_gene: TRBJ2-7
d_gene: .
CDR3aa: CSVALLQSNYEQYF
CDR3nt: TGCAGCGTTGCGTTATTACAGTCTAACTACGAGCAGTACTTC

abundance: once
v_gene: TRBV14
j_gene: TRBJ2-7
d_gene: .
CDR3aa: CASSQDRSAGSSYEQYF
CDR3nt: TGTGCCAGCAGCCAAGATAGGAGTGCCGGTTCCTCCTACGAGCAGTACTTC

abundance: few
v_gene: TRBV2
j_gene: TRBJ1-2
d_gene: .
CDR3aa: CASSEEGVGGYTF
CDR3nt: TGTGCCAGCAGTGAAGAGGGGGTAGGTGGCTACACCTTC

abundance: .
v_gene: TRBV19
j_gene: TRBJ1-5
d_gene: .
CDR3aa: CASSIEESKNQPQHF
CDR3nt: TGTGCCAGTAGTATAGAAGAAAGCAAGAATCAGCCCCAGCATTTT

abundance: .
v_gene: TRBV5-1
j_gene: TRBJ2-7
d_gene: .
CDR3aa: CASSSVSSYEQYF
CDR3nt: TGCGCCAGCAGCTCCGTGAGCTCCTACGAGCAGTACTTC

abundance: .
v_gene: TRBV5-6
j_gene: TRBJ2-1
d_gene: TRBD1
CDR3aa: CASSSPGTGGLSSYNEQFF
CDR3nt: TGTGCCAGCAGCTCCCCCGGGACAGGGGGGTTAAGCTCCTACAATGAGCAGTTCTTC

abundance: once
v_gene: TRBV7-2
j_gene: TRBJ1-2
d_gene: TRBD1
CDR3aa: CASSSGTAHYYGYTF
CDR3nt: TGTGCCAGCAGCTCAGGGACAGCCCATTACTATGGCTACACCTTC

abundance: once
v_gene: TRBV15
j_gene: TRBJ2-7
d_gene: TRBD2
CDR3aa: CATSMAGGPNEQYF
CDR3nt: TGTGCCACCAGCATGGCGGGAGGGCCGAACGAGCAGTACTTC

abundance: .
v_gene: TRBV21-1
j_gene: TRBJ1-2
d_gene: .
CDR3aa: CASSNIAKIRDSRTRGLSYGYTF
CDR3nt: TGTGCCAGCAGCAACATTGCCAAGATCCGGGACAGCCGTACCAGGGGGTTAAGCTATGGCTACACCTTC

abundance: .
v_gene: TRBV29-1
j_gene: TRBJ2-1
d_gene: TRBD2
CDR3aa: CSSSGGLAGLSNEQFF
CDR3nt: TGCAGCTCCTCGGGGGGACTAGCGGGCTTATCCAATGAGCAGTTCTTC

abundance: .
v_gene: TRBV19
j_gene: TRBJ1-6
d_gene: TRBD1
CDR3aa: CASSPGGDRGLFDNSPLHF
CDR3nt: TGTGCCAGTAGTCCCGGGGGGGACAGGGGGCTTTTTGATAATTCACCCCTCCACTTT

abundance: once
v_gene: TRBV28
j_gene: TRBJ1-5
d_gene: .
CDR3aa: CASSLFRDSSQPQHF
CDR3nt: TGTGCCAGCAGTTTATTCCGGGACTCCAGCCAGCCCCAGCATTTT

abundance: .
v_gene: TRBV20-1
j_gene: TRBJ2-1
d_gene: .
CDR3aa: CSASESDYNEQFF
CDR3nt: TGCAGTGCTAGTGAGTCGGACTACAACGAGCAGTTCTTC

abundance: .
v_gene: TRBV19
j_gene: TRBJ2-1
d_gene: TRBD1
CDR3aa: CASSTSGDRVSEQFF
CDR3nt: TGTGCCAGTAGTACGTCCGGGGACAGGGTCAGTGAGCAGTTCTTC

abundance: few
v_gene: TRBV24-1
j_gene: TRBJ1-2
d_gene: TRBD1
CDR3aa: CATSGTGLGGYTF
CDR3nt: TGTGCCACCAGTGGGACAGGGTTAGGTGGCTACACCTTC

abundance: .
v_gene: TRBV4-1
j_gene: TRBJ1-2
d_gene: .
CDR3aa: CASSLGGDGYTF
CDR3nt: TGCGCCAGCAGCCTCGGGGGGGATGGCTACACCTTC

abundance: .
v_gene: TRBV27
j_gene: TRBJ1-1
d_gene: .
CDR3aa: CASSLSGGTEAFF
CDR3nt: TGTGCCAGCAGTTTGTCTGGAGGCACTGAAGCTTTCTTT

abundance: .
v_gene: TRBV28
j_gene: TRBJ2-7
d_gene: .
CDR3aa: CASRSGITYEQYF
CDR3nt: TGTGCCAGCAGATCGGGGATCACTTACGAGCAGTACTTC

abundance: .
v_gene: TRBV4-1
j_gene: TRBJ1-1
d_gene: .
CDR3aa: CASSPPGMANTEAFF
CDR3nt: TGCGCCAGCAGCCCCCCGGGAATGGCTAACACTGAAGCTTTCTTT

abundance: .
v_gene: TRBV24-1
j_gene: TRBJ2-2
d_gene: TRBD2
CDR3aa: CATSDHQRTSGNSNTGELFF
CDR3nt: TGTGCCACCAGTGACCATCAACGGACTAGCGGAAATTCGAACACCGGGGAGCTGTTTTTT

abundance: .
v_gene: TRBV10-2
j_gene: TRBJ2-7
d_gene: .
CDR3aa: CASLGGEQYF
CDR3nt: TGCGCCAGCCTGGGAGGCGAGCAGTACTTC

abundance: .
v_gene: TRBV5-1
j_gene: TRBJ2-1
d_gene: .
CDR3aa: CASSPGPPLGYNEQFF
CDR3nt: TGCGCCAGCAGCCCGGGTCCTCCCCTCGGGTACAATGAGCAGTTCTTC

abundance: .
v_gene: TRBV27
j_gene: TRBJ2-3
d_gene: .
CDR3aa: CASSLTVGVGTQYF
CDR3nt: TGTGCCAGCAGTTTAACTGTGGGAGTGGGTACGCAGTATTTT

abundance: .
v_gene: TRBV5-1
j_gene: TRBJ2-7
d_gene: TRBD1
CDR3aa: CASSDGPGQGFYGYF
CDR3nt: TGCGCCAGCAGCGATGGTCCGGGACAGGGTTTCTATGGGTACTTC

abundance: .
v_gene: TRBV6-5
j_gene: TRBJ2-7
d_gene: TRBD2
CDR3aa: CASSYLSGSYEQYF
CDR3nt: TGTGCCAGCAGTTATTTAAGCGGGAGCTACGAGCAGTACTTC

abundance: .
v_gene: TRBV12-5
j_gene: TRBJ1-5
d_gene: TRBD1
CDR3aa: CASGPTGGLNQPQHF
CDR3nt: TGTGCTAGTGGGCCTACAGGGGGCCTGAATCAGCCCCAGCATTTT

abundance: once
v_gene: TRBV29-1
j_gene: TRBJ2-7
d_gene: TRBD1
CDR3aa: CSVEEGTGENEQYF
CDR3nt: TGCAGCGTTGAGGAGGGGACAGGGGAGAACGAGCAGTACTTC

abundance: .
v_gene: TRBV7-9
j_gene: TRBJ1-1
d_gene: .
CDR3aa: CASSLGGSTEAFF
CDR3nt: TGTGCCAGCAGCCTCGGGGGGAGCACTGAAGCTTTCTTT

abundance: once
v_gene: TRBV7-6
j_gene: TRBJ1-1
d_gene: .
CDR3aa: CASSLQVNTEAFF
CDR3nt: TGTGCCAGCAGTCTACAGGTGAACACTGAAGCTTTCTTT

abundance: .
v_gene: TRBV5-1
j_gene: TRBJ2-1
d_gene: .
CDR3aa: CASSFTSSVSYNEQFF
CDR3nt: TGCGCCAGCAGCTTTACGTCTAGCGTCTCCTACAATGAGCAGTTCTTC

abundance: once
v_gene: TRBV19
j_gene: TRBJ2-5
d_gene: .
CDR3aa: CASSIGAETQYF
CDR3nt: TGTGCCAGTAGTATAGGAGCTGAGACCCAGTACTTC

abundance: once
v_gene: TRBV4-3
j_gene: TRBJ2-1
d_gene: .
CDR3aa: CASSPFGTPLDNEQFF
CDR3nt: TGCGCCAGCAGCCCTTTCGGGACACCCTTGGACAATGAGCAGTTCTTC

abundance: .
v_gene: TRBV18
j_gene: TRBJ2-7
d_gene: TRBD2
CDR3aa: CASSQNGLVYF
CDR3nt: TGTGCCAGCTCCCAAAACGGACTAGTGTACTTC

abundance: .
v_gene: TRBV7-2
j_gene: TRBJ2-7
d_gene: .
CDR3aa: CASSLEPGLSSYEQYF
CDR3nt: TGTGCCAGCAGCTTAGAACCGGGACTCAGCTCCTACGAGCAGTACTTC

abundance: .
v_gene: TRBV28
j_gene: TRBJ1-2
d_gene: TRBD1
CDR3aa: CASSFGDRGRDGYTF
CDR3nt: TGTGCCAGCAGTTTTGGGGACAGGGGGCGAGATGGCTACACCTTC

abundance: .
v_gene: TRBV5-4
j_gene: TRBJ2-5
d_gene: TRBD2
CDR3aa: CASSLGGLASLGETQYF
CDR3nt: TGTGCCAGCAGCTTGGGCGGACTAGCGAGCCTGGGGGAGACCCAGTACTTC

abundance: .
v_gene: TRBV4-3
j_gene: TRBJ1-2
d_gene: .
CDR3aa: CASSQVQGQSNYGYTF
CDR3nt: TGCGCCAGCAGCCAAGTTCAGGGACAATCTAACTATGGCTACACCTTC

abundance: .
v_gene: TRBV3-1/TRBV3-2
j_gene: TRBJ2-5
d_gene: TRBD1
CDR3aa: CASSRYRGLETQYF
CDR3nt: TGTGCCAGCAGCCGATACAGGGGGCTGGAGACCCAGTACTTC

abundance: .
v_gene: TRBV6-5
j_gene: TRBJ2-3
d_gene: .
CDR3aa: CASSSRASTDTQYF
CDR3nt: TGTGCCAGCAGTTCCAGGGCTAGCACAGATACGCAGTATTTT

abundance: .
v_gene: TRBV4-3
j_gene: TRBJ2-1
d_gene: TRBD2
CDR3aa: CASSQTGLVINNEQFF
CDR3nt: TGCGCCAGCAGCCAAACGGGACTAGTAATAAACAATGAGCAGTTCTTC

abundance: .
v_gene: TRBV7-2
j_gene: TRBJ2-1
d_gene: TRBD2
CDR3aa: CASSLVLAGGPDEQFF
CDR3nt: TGTGCCAGCAGCTTAGTACTAGCGGGAGGGCCGGATGAGCAGTTCTTC

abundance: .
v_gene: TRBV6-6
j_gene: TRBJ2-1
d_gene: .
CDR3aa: CASRTNYQDYNEQFF
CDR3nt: TGTGCCAGCAGAACGAACTACCAAGATTACAATGAGCAGTTCTTC

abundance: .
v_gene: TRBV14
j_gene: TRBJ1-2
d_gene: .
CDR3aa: CASSPREELYGYTF
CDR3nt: TGTGCCAGCAGCCCGAGGGAGGAACTCTATGGCTACACCTTC

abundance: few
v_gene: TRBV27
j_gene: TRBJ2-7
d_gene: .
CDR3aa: CASSRLGVGGEQYF
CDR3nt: TGTGCCAGCAGCAGGTTGGGGGTGGGGGGCGAGCAGTACTTC

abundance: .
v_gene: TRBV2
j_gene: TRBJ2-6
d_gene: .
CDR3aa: CASSGRAGANVLTF
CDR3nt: TGTGCCAGCAGTGGCAGGGCCGGGGCCAACGTCCTGACTTTC

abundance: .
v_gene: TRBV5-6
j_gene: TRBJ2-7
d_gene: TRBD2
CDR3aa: CASSLVGGIYEQYF
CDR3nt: TGTGCCAGCAGCTTGGTGGGGGGGATCTACGAGCAGTACTTC

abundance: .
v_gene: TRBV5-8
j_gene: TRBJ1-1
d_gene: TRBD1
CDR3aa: CASSLQGAATEAFF
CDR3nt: TGTGCCAGCAGCTTGCAGGGGGCGGCCACTGAAGCTTTCTTT

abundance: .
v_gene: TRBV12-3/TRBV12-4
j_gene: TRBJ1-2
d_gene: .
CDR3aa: CASSFLLNYGYTF
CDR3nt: TGTGCCAGCAGTTTCTTACTTAACTATGGCTACACCTTC

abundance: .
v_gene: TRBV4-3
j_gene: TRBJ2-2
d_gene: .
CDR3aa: CASSWRPHTGELFF
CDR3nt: TGCGCCAGCAGCTGGAGACCACACACCGGGGAGCTGTTTTTT

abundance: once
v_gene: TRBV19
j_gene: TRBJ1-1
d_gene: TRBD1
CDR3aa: CASTPGGRYTEAFF
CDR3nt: TGTGCCAGTACCCCAGGGGGGAGGTACACTGAAGCTTTCTTT